This entry lists 32 T cell receptor beta chains sequenced from one sample in a study of blood T cells in healthy people across ages. With a J-beta primer mix and a sample-barcoded 5' primer, a second PCR ran roughly 6 to 11 cycles. TCRdb re-called the 5' RACE reads through MiXCR, storing one row per CDR3 protein. The sample includes over a million distinct CDR3 sequences, under 55% of them seen just once. Sequencing input: blood. Source of these receptors: a woman aged 60-70 years in good health.

The chain joins TRBV5-1 to TRBJ2-2, with unresolved D. CDR3 length: 12 amino acids. Germline V gene data show CDR1 as SGHRS and CDR2 as YFSETQ. V was cut by 6 bases and J by 8 bases, with 11 bases left in between. The CDR3 DNA reads TGCGCCAGCAAGGTTTTTTCAGGGGAGCTGTTTTTT. Protein: CASKVFSGELFF.

This clonotype was observed many times. V is TRBV28 and J is TRBJ1-4; D unresolved. The CDR3 spans 11 residues. From germline, CDR1 is MDHEN and CDR2 SYDVKM. V lost 7 bases and J 8 bases, leaving 8 bases between the germline ends. The CDR3 loop is CASKLGEKLFF. CDR3 in DNA: TGTGCCAGCAAACTAGGAGAAAAACTGTTTTTT.

The chain joins TRBV7-8 to TRBJ2-5, with TRBD2 matching 7 bases. The V segment lost 1 base and the J segment 5 bases; nucleotides outside the gene matches: 4. The length of the CDR3 is 14 residues. From germline, CDR1 is SGHVS and CDR2 FQNEAQ. The CDR3 DNA reads as TGTGCCAGCAGCTTAGAAGCGGGGCGGGAGACCCAGTACTTC. Its protein is CASSLEAGRETQYF.

This chain uses TRBV10-3 with TRBJ1-4, with D possibly TRBD1 on 6 matching bases. There are 15 residues in the CDR3. CDR1 and CDR2 (germline): ENHRY, SYGVKD. Trimming cost V 2 bases and J 8 bases, with 15 bases left between them. DNA for the CDR3: TGTGCCATCAGTGAGGCGCAGGGGCAAGGGGAAAAACTGTTTTTT. It codes for CAISEAQGQGEKLFF.

This clonotype was detected a few times. V and J are TRBV12-3 or TRBV12-4 and TRBJ2-1, with D perhaps TRBD1 or TRBD2 (6 bases each). The CDR3 has 15 residues. Trimming cost V 5 bases and J 7 bases, with 18 bases left between them. The DNA of the CDR3 is TGTGCCAGCAGTCTTTACGGGCGAGGGGGGAATGAGCAGTTCTTC. Translated, it gives CASSLYGRGGNEQFF.

The chain recombines TRBV6-2 or TRBV6-3 with TRBJ2-1, with 14 bases matching TRBD2. This CDR3 has 15 amino acids. Germline CDR1 reads MNHEY; CDR2 reads SVGEGT. V was clipped by 6 bases and J by 7 bases; unmatched bases: 5. CDR3 loop: CASRQTSGRGNEQFF. In DNA form, the CDR3 reads TGTGCCAGCAGACAGACTAGCGGGAGGGGAAATGAGCAGTTCTTC.

The chain uses TRBV29-1 and TRBJ2-5, with 9 bases fitting TRBD1. The junction had 14 bases not matched to a gene; V was cut back by 7 bases and J by 11 bases. Germline V gene lookup returns CDR1 SQVTM and CDR2 ANQGSEA. The CDR3 has 13 residues. CDR3 sequence reads: CSASGTGTREQYF. For the CDR3, the DNA is TGCAGCGCCTCCGGGACAGGGACGAGGGAGCAGTACTTC.

The J gene is TRBJ2-6, the V gene TRBV10-2; weak D call: TRBD2 (5 bases). This CDR3 comprises 17 residues. The V gene lost 1 base and the J gene lost 3 bases, with 13 bases spanning the gap. The germline V gene encodes CDR1 WSHSY and CDR2 SAAADI. In DNA, the CDR3 is TGCGCCAGCAGTGAGTGGGATCTAGCCCGTGGGGCCAACGTCCTGACTTTC. Translating gives CASSEWDLARGANVLTF.

About this clonotype itself: At one end, the junction sequence differs from germline, possibly due to a read error. The chain combines TRBV15 with TRBJ1-2; TRBD1 might be the D (6 bases). CDR3 size: 15 residues. Germline CDR1 reads LNHNV; CDR2 reads YYDKDF (reference sequence). The CDR3, as DNA: TGTGCCACCAGCGGAGATCCGGGGGCGGGGTATGGCTACACCTTC. It translates to CATSGDPGAGYGYTF.

The chain is built from TRBV29-1 and TRBJ2-3; D not resolved. V was shortened by 5 bases and J by 3 bases, with 3 bases between the two germline ends. Per germline, CDR1 SQVTM and CDR2 ANQGSEA. The CDR3 is 10 amino acids. The CDR3 region is CSVRTDTQYF. The CDR3 DNA sequence: TGCAGCGTTCGAACAGATACGCAGTATTTT.

The chain carries TRBV7-8 and TRBJ1-1, with D unresolved. CDR3 size: 14 residues. With 2 bases removed from V and 0 bases from J, the gap between germline ends came to 7 bases. Germline V gene data show CDR1 as SGHVS and CDR2 as FQNEAQ. The CDR3 bases are TGTGCCAGCAGCTTATTTAGGTTGAACACTGAAGCTTTCTTT. Translation: CASSLFRLNTEAFF.

Note on this clonotype: Relative to the germline gene, one junction end is altered; a read error may explain this. This chain connects TRBV6-5 to TRBJ2-3, with 12 bases identical to TRBD2. Germline V lookup: CDR1 MNHEY, CDR2 SVGAGI. This CDR3 comprises 18 residues. The CDR3 protein is CASSYSQRLAGDTDTQYF. For the CDR3, the DNA is TGTGCCAGCAGTTACTCGCAGCGACTAGCGGGAGACACAGATACACAGTATTTT.

This clonotype has ten or more counts. This chain joins TRBV12-3 or TRBV12-4 and TRBJ1-5, with a tentative D call TRBD1 (6 bases). The CDR3 totals 13 residues. V lost 6 bases, J lost 4 bases, and 10 bases lay in between. The CDR3 sequence: CASSAQGNQPQHF. DNA for the CDR3: TGTGCCAGCAGCGCGCAGGGGAATCAGCCCCAGCATTTT.

CDR3 sequence: CASSLITSGAGEQFF. As DNA, the CDR3 is TGTGCCAGCAGCTTAATTACTAGCGGGGCGGGGGAGCAGTTCTTC. The chain combines TRBV7-3 with TRBJ2-1; 10 bases line up with TRBD2. CDR3 size: 15 residues. CDR1 and CDR2 (germline): SGHTA, FQGTGA. The ends lost 1 base at V and 10 bases at J; junction bases unmatched: 7. The full variable domain, its missing parts supplied by reference TRBV7-3 and TRBJ2-1, is GAGVSQTPSNKVTEKGKYVELRCDPISGHTALYWYRQSLGQGPEFLIYFQGTGAADDSGLPNDRFFAVRPEGSVSTLKIQRTERGDSAVYLCASSLITSGAGEQFFGPGTRLTVL.

This clonotype has more than one count but fewer than ten. This chain joins TRBV29-1 and TRBJ2-1; TRBD2 matches 10 bases. V lost 4 bases, J lost 5 bases, and 5 bases stayed unmatched. The CDR3 runs to 14 residues. Per the germline V gene, CDR1 is SQVTM and CDR2 is ANQGSEA. The CDR3, as DNA: TGCAGCGTTGTTGGGACTAGCGTGAACAATGAGCAGTTCTTC. Its protein is CSVVGTSVNNEQFF.

The sample holds many counts of this clonotype. This chain connects TRBV3-1 to TRBJ2-7; D is unclear. V was shortened by 3 bases and J by 5 bases, with 5 bases between the two germline ends. There are 11 residues in the CDR3. Germline-derived CDR1 and CDR2 are LGHDT and YNNKEL (reference sequence). Here the CDR3 DNA reads TGTGCCAGCAGCCAGTCGAACGAGCAGTACTTC. The encoded protein is CASSQSNEQYF.

This clonotype has a handful of counts. At one end the junction does not follow the germline gene, possibly because of a read error. This sequence joins TRBV7-3 and TRBJ2-5, with D unresolved. The CDR3 is 13 amino acids. Germline V CDR1 and CDR2: SGHTA, FQGTGA. CDR3 protein: CASSLTRGETQYF. CDR3 nucleotide sequence: TGTGCCAGCAGCCTAACACGTGGGGAGACCCAGTACTTC.

This chain joins TRBV27 and TRBJ2-4, with 8 bases identical to TRBD1. The CDR3 length is 16 residues. Looked up from germline, CDR1 is MNHEY and CDR2 is SMNVEV (reference sequence). V lost 5 bases to trimming and J lost 8 bases; unmatched junction nucleotides: 14. CDR3 bases: TGTGCCAGCAGTACCCGACAGGGGCGAAGGGCGGACATTCAGTACTTC. Translation: CASSTRQGRRADIQYF.

The chain joins TRBV4-1 to TRBJ2-7, with 9 bases aligning to TRBD2. The V segment lost 1 base and the J segment 2 bases; nucleotides outside the gene matches: 3. Germline V CDR1 and CDR2: MGHRA, YSYEKL. This CDR3 region has 15 residues. The CDR3 region is CASSQATSGTYEQYF. CDR3 in DNA: TGCGCCAGCAGCCAAGCGACTAGCGGAACCTACGAGCAGTACTTC.

The chain combines TRBV11-2 with TRBJ2-1; 9 nucleotides line up with TRBD2. The CDR3 contains 16 residues. The germline V gene has CDR1 SGHAT and CDR2 FQNNGV. J was trimmed by 8 bases and V by 2 bases; bases with no gene match: 10. Here the CDR3 reads CASSLRPSGMGDEQFF. The CDR3, as DNA: TGTGCCAGCAGCTTAAGGCCTAGCGGGATGGGCGATGAGCAGTTCTTC.

This clonotype has a handful of counts. The rearrangement links TRBV7-9 to TRBJ2-5, with 8 bases lining up with TRBD2. Germline V gives CDR1 SEHNR, CDR2 FQNEAQ (reference sequence). This CDR3 comprises 17 residues. Germline trimming cut 0 bases from V and 5 bases from J; bases unmatched to any gene: 11. The CDR3 sequence: CASSLASGGTPGETQYF. Here the CDR3 DNA reads TGTGCCAGCAGCTTAGCCAGCGGGGGAACCCCTGGCGAGACCCAGTACTTC.

This clonotype was seen a handful of times. The chain employs TRBV7-9 and TRBJ1-5; no reliable D call. The CDR3 consists of 14 residues. CDR1 SEHNR and CDR2 FQNEAQ come from the germline V gene (reference sequence). Trimming left V 6 bases short and J 3 bases short, with 12 bases between. This CDR3 reads CASSGEVDNQPQHF. DNA for the CDR3: TGTGCCAGCAGTGGCGAGGTTGACAATCAGCCCCAGCATTTT.

As concerns this clonotype: A read error may account for a junction end that differs from germline. This sequence joins TRBV25-1 and TRBJ1-6; D not resolved. In germline, CDR1 is MGHDK, CDR2 SYGVNS. The CDR3 sequence is 16 residues long. CDR3 in amino acids: CASSEYEWSDNSPPHF. CDR3 DNA: TGTGCCAGCAGTGAATACGAGTGGTCGGATAATTCACCCCCCCACTTT.

V gene TRBV10-1 combines with J gene TRBJ2-2; D call uncertain. The CDR3 has 13 residues. V dropped 4 bases and J dropped 6 bases, with 9 bases sitting between them. The germline CDR1 and CDR2 sequences are WNHNN and SYGVQD (reference sequence). CDR3 DNA: TGCGCCAGCAGTGTGATGAGGTCCGGGGAGCTGTTTTTT. Its protein is CASSVMRSGELFF.

CDR3 DNA: TGTGCCAGCGAAGCGGGGCCCGGATCTGGGGCCAACGTCCTGACTTTC. Its protein product is CASEAGPGSGANVLTF. The chain is built from TRBV7-9 and TRBJ2-6; TRBD2 matches at 7 bases. With 8 bases clipped from V and 1 base from J, the junction kept 8 bases outside the gene matches. The CDR3 sequence is 16 residues long. Germline V lookup: CDR1 SEHNR, CDR2 FQNEAQ (reference sequence).

The chain is built from TRBV9 and TRBJ1-5; 11 positions match TRBD1. CDR1 is SGDLS and CDR2 is YYNGEE in the germline V gene. V lost 0 bases, J lost 5 bases, and 1 base stayed unmatched. The CDR3 is 15 amino acids. CDR3: CASSVGTGGDQPQHF. In nucleotides, the CDR3 is TGTGCCAGCAGCGTAGGGACAGGGGGCGATCAGCCCCAGCATTTT.

The gene calls are TRBV11-1 and TRBJ2-5; 11 bases line up with TRBD1. The end of the DNA fits TRBJ2-7 better, so the J call may be wrong. The CDR3 is made up of 15 amino acids. Germline CDR1 SGHAT, CDR2 FQDESV (reference sequence). CDR3 sequence reads: CASSSRTGGRDEQYF. The CDR3 DNA reads TGTGCCAGCAGCTCGAGGACAGGGGGCCGGGACGAGCAGTACTTC.

The CDR3 spells CASSYPSRAGVRDTQYF. The CDR3 DNA follows: TGTGCCAGCAGCTACCCTTCCCGAGCGGGAGTCAGAGATACGCAGTATTTT. The chain combines TRBV2 with TRBJ2-3; the match to TRBD2 covers 8 bases. The CDR3 spans 17 residues. Germline lookup yields CDR1 SNHLY and CDR2 FYNNEI. The V segment lost 6 bases and the J segment 5 bases; nucleotides outside the gene matches: 16.

Details on this clonotype: The junction departs from germline at one end; a sequencing error may be responsible. The chain links TRBV5-1 to TRBJ2-1, with TRBD1 matching 7 bases. Per the germline V gene, CDR1 is SGHRS and CDR2 is YFSETQ. This CDR3 spans 14 amino acids. In nucleotides, the CDR3 is TGCGCCAGCAGCTTAGAGGGGGCCGGCAATGAGCGGTTCTTC. The encoded protein is CASSLEGAGNERFF.

V and J are TRBV20-1 and TRBJ2-7, with 9 bases aligning to TRBD1. V trimming: 4 bases; J trimming: 0 bases; junction bases outside the gene matches: 10. The CDR3 extends over 16 amino acids. Germline CDR1 is DFQATT and CDR2 is SNEGSKA (reference sequence). The CDR3 DNA reads as TGCAGTGCTAACCAGCGGACAGGGGTCGCCTCCTACGAGCAGTACTTC. Translated: CSANQRTGVASYEQYF.

This sequence joins TRBV27 and TRBJ2-1; D remains unclear. The CDR3 sequence is 13 residues long. With 7 bases removed from V and 8 bases from J, the gap between germline ends came to 15 bases. CDR1 and CDR2 from the germline V gene are MNHEY and SMNVEV (reference sequence). The CDR3 sequence is CASKFGRNDEQFF. CDR3 sequence (DNA): TGTGCCAGCAAATTCGGACGGAACGATGAGCAGTTCTTC.

This clonotype has just a few counts. This rearrangement joins TRBV12-3 or TRBV12-4 to TRBJ1-4; D is unclear. This CDR3 is built from 14 residues. The V gene lost 7 bases and the J gene lost 3 bases, with 12 bases spanning the gap. The CDR3, as DNA: TGTGCCAGCAACCGGGCTACAGCTAATGAAAAACTGTTTTTT. Protein sequence: CASNRATANEKLFF.